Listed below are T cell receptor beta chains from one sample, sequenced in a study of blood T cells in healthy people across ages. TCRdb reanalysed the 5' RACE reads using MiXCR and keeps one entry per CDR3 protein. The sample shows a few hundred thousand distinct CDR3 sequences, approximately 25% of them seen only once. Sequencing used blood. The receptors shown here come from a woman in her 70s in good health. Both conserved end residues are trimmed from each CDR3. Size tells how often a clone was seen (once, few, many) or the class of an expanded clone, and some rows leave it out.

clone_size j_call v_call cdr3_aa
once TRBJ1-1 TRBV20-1 SAREATGRNTEAF
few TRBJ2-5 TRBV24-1 ATSDFGGGETQY
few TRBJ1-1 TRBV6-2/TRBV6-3 ASTTERTTPTEVNTEAF
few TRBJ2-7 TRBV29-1 SVEDRGGAPY
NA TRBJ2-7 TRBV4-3 ASSQDARGASYEQY
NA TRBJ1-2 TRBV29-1 SVRDYGYT
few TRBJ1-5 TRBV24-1 ATSDEGDGQPQH
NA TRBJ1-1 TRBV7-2 ASSSGLRNTEAF
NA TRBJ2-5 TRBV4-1 ASSRPQNQGRETQY
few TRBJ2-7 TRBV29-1 SVWTGGNEQY
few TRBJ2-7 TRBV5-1 ASSLDSGVTYEQY
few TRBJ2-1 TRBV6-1 ASSEGGGGPYNEQF
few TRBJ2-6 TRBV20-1 SATGTGGISGANVLT
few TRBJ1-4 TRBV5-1 ASSPGHGVSNEKLF
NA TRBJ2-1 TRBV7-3 ASSLTTRGDPYNEQF
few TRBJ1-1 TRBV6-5 ASSYKGASTEAF
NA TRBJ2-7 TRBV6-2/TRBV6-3 ASSYQRSYEQY
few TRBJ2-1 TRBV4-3 ANSQGTGGYNEQF
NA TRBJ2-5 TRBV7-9 ASSLDAGGAETQY
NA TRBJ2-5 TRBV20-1 SASGPGTETQY
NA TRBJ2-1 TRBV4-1 ATQTRDRDNTEQF
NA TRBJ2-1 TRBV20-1 SARPPGVLNEQF
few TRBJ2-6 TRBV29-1 SARSASSGANVLT
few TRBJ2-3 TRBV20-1 SAYWTITDTQY
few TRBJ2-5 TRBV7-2 ASSFRVWEETQY
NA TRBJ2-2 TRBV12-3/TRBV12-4 ASRWTSRTGELF
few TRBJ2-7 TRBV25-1 ASRDRGEQY
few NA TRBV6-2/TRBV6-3 ASSYSFNEQY
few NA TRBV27 ASSRAGDLPYEQY
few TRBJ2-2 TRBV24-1 ATSEGKRGYTGELF
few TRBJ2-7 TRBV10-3 ASAVRQNYEQY
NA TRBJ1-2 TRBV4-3 ASSQGRQGMGYI
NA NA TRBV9 ASSVLSGGEYEQF
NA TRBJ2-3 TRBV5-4 ASTATSGGFTDTQY
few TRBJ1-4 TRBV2 ASSEEGEKLF
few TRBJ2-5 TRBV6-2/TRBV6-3 VSSVVGRTQY
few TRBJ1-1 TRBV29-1 SACRGRNTEAF
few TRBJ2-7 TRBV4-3 ASSQDLLARDWSYEQY